These 24 T cell receptor beta chains originate from one sample sequenced in a study of T cell responses to AZD1222 COVID-19 vaccine. The protocol was immunoSEQ multiplex PCR, while the TCRdb copy is restricted to in-frame clones and leaves out a portion. The table shows approximately 300,000 clones, with 90% to 95% occurring only once. The sequenced sample was peripheral blood, obtained 28 days after the second AZD1222 dose. All receptors derive from an adult who received the AZD1222 COVID-19 vaccine.

In this sample, this clone turned up once. The same CDR3 arises from other DNA sequences in this sample as well. The genes are TRBV9 and TRBJ2-3, with D perhaps matching TRBD1 or TRBD2 (5 bases each). The V end was cut by 2 bases, the J end by 6 bases, with 10 bases between. There are 13 residues in the CDR3. Germline V lookup: CDR1 SGDLS, CDR2 YYNGEE. The CDR3 nucleotides are TGTGCCAGCAGCGTCGAGGGGACGGATACGCAGTATTTT. Its translation is CASSVEGTDTQYF.

The gene calls are TRBV28 and TRBJ1-5; D possibly corresponds to TRBD1 (5 bases). The ends were cut back, 0 bases at V and 7 bases at J, with 10 bases in the middle. The germline V gene has CDR1 MDHEN and CDR2 SYDVKM. This CDR3 is built from 14 residues. CDR3 protein: CASSLWGGGQPQHF. In DNA, the CDR3 is TGTGCCAGCAGTTTATGGGGCGGGGGGCAGCCCCAGCATTTT. Full variable domain (rest looked up from reference TRBV28 and TRBJ1-5): DVKVTQSSRYLVKRTGEKVFLECVQDMDHENMFWYRQDPGLGLRLIYFSYDVKMKEKGDIPEGYSVSREKKERFSLILESASTNQTSMYLCASSLWGGGQPQHFGDGTRLSIL.

V gene TRBV7-3 combines with J gene TRBJ2-1; D gene ambiguous. CDR1 is SGHTA and CDR2 is FQGTGA in the germline V gene. The V end lost 5 bases, the J end lost 10 bases, and 15 bases lay between the germline ends. The CDR3 contains 13 residues. The CDR3, as DNA: TGTGCCAGCAGCGATTTCCCCCTTAGGGAGCAGTTCTTC. It encodes CASSDFPLREQFF.

The rearrangement joins TRBV5-1 to TRBJ2-1; 7 bases fit TRBD2. J lost 2 bases, V lost 5 bases, and 7 bases had no gene match. Germline values: CDR1 SGHRS, CDR2 YFSETQ. This CDR3 is 15 amino acids long. The CDR3 region has the DNA TGCGCCAGCAGAAACAGCGGGACCACCTACAATGAGCAGTTCTTC. Protein sequence: CASRNSGTTYNEQFF.

This chain joins TRBV4-1 and TRBJ2-5; possibly TRBD2 for D (5 bases). CDR3 length: 15 amino acids. V lost 1 base to trimming and J lost 5 bases, with 14 bases between them. CDR1 is MGHRA, CDR2 YSYEKL, per germline. The CDR3 loop reads CASSQGTPGRETQYF. The CDR3 DNA is TGCGCCAGCAGCCAAGGAACGCCGGGAAGGGAGACCCAGTACTTC.

CDR3 in DNA: TGTGCCAGCAGGACCGGACAGGACTATGGCTACACCTTC. It specifies CASRTGQDYGYTF. The chain couples TRBV2 to TRBJ1-2; 7 positions match TRBD1. CDR3 size: 13 residues. Germline CDR1 is SNHLY and CDR2 is FYNNEI. The ends lost 6 bases at V and 3 bases at J; junction bases unmatched: 4.

This clone was detected only once. The rearrangement uses TRBV19 and TRBJ2-7; no definite D call. Germline V gives CDR1 LNHDA, CDR2 SQIVND (reference sequence). V dropped 5 bases and J dropped 9 bases, with 20 bases sitting between them. The CDR3 runs to 14 residues. CDR3: CASSPATDVYGQYF. The CDR3 nucleotides are TGTGCCAGTAGTCCTGCCACAGACGTTTATGGGCAGTACTTC.

The chain has TRBV12-5 and TRBJ1-2; 7 nucleotides line up with TRBD1. Germline CDR1 reads LGHNT; CDR2 reads FRNRAP. The length of the CDR3 is 13 residues. V lost 4 bases and J lost 8; bases outside the gene matches: 7. CDR3: CASGSRQGRGYTF. CDR3 in DNA: TGTGCTAGTGGTTCCAGACAGGGACGCGGCTACACCTTC.

The table lists this clone with a count of one. The chain uses TRBV19 and TRBJ2-7; D perhaps matches TRBD2 (6 bases). The CDR3 covers 14 residues. Germline CDR1 is LNHDA and CDR2 is SQIVND (reference sequence). V shed 5 bases and J shed 3 bases, with 14 bases lying between them. The CDR3 region is CASSPRGGNYEQYF. The CDR3 nucleotides are TGTGCCAGTAGTCCGCGGGGCGGCAACTACGAGCAGTACTTC.

The rearrangement joins TRBV15 to TRBJ1-5, with 7 positions matching TRBD1. The length of the CDR3 is 14 residues. CDR1 is LNHNV, CDR2 YYDKDF, per germline (reference sequence). J gave up 4 bases and V 1 base, and 1 base lay outside the gene matches. The CDR3 loop reads CATSRAGGNQPQHF. In nucleotides, the CDR3 is TGTGCCACCAGCAGAGCAGGGGGTAATCAGCCCCAGCATTTT.

CDR3 in amino acids: CASSVAGADEQFF. CDR3 bases: TGTGCCAGCAGCGTAGCGGGAGCGGATGAGCAGTTCTTC. The chain has TRBV9 and TRBJ2-1; possible D gene TRBD2, 6 bases. The CDR3 covers 13 residues. Trimming left V 0 bases short and J 8 bases short, with 9 bases between. Germline loops: CDR1 SGDLS, CDR2 YYNGEE.

This chain links TRBV27 with TRBJ1-5; D call uncertain. From germline, CDR1 is MNHEY and CDR2 SMNVEV (reference sequence). CDR3 size: 15 residues. V was shortened by 7 bases and J by 2 bases, with 15 bases between the two germline ends. CDR3 bases: TGTGCCAGCACACCGGCGGGGTATGGCAATCAGCCCCAGCATTTT. Residues: CASTPAGYGNQPQHF.

The chain uses TRBV7-9 and TRBJ1-4; D is uncertain. V gave up 2 bases and J gave up 0 bases, with 7 bases separating them. Germline V gives CDR1 SEHNR, CDR2 FQNEAQ (reference sequence). The CDR3 is made up of 15 amino acids. CDR3 region: CASSLTFATNEKLFF. CDR3 nucleotide sequence: TGTGCCAGCAGCTTAACCTTTGCAACTAATGAAAAACTGTTTTTT.

The genes are TRBV2 and TRBJ1-6; D perhaps matches TRBD1 (6 bases). CDR1 is SNHLY and CDR2 is FYNNEI in the germline V gene. The V gene lost 6 bases and the J gene lost 9 bases, with 12 bases spanning the gap. This CDR3 is built from 13 residues. This chain's CDR3 is CASSGQGTSPLHF. The DNA of the CDR3 is TGTGCCAGCAGCGGCCAGGGGACTTCACCCCTCCACTTT.

The V and J genes are TRBV6-2 or TRBV6-3 and TRBJ2-7, with D possibly TRBD1 on 6 matching bases. V lost 2 bases, J lost 6 bases, and 8 bases lay in between. The length of the CDR3 is 12 residues. In germline, CDR1 is MNHEY, CDR2 SVGEGT. CDR3 bases: TGTGCCAGCAGTTACACAGGGCGCGAGCAGTACTTC. It translates to CASSYTGREQYF.

The V call is TRBV5-1, the J call TRBJ2-5; 10 bases agree with TRBD1. CDR1 and CDR2 (germline): SGHRS, YFSETQ. V lost 1 base to trimming and J lost 1 base; unmatched junction nucleotides: 4. The CDR3 runs to 16 residues. The CDR3 DNA is TGCGCCAGCAGCTTGACGGGACAGGGGAGCCAAGAGACCCAGTACTTC. This encodes CASSLTGQGSQETQYF.

CDR3 nucleotide sequence: TGTGCCAGCAGCTCGGGACACGATAATTCACCCCTCCACTTT. Translating gives CASSSGHDNSPLHF. The chain combines TRBV11-3 with TRBJ1-6; D might be TRBD1 (6 bases). The germline gives CDR1 SGHNT, CDR2 YENEEA. The CDR3 length is 14 residues. The germline V and J ends were trimmed by 4 bases and 5 bases, with 9 bases remaining between them.

This clone has a single count. This rearrangement joins TRBV2 to TRBJ1-5; no clear D gene. V was shortened by 6 bases and J by 0 bases, with 9 bases between the two germline ends. The germline V gene has CDR1 SNHLY and CDR2 FYNNEI. The CDR3 extends over 14 amino acids. As DNA, the CDR3 is TGTGCCAGCAGGCCCACCAATAGCAATCAGCCCCAGCATTTT. Amino acids: CASRPTNSNQPQHF. The whole variable domain, remainder taken from reference TRBV2 and TRBJ1-5, is EPEVTQTPSHQVTQMGQEVILRCVPISNHLYFYWYRQILGQKVEFLVSFYNNEISEKSEIFDDQFSVERPDGSNFTLKIRSTKLEDSAMYFCASRPTNSNQPQHFGDGTRLSIL.

CDR3 coding DNA: TGTGCCAGCAGCGTAGATTTGGGAGTGACCTACGAGCAGTACTTC. It encodes CASSVDLGVTYEQYF. The J gene is TRBJ2-7, the V gene TRBV9, with D possibly being TRBD2 (5 bases). V was pared by 0 bases and J by 2 bases, with 12 bases between. The V gene's germline CDR1 is SGDLS and CDR2 YYNGEE. The CDR3 contains 15 residues.

This chain links TRBV7-2 with TRBJ2-1, with D perhaps assigned TRBD1 or TRBD2 (5 bases each). Germline assignment: CDR1 SGHTA and CDR2 FQGNSA. The CDR3 runs to 12 residues. Deletions cut 2 bases from V and 12 bases from J, with 11 bases between. The CDR3 reads CASSLFGGLQFF. CDR3 bases: TGTGCCAGCAGCTTATTTGGGGGTTTGCAGTTCTTC.

J is TRBJ1-2 and V is TRBV4-2, with TRBD1 matching 9 bases. CDR1 is LGHNA, CDR2 YNFKEQ, per germline. V gave up 0 bases and J gave up 7 bases; unmatched junction bases: 12. The CDR3 consists of 17 residues. Written as DNA, the CDR3 is TGTGCCAGCAGCCAAGAAAAAATGACAGGGGGATCCGGTGGCTACACCTTC. Translation: CASSQEKMTGGSGGYTF.

This chain connects TRBV2 to TRBJ2-5; tentative D call: TRBD1 (7 bases). CDR1 is SNHLY, CDR2 FYNNEI, per germline. The CDR3 contains 11 residues. Between the trimmed V and J ends, which lost 8 bases and 7 bases, there was a span of 11 bases. The chain's CDR3 is CASQGDSTQYF. In DNA, the CDR3 is TGTGCCAGCCAGGGGGACTCGACCCAGTACTTC.

Concerning this clone: Its ends do not fully match the called genes, so a read error is possible. V usage is TRBV5-1 and J usage is TRBJ1-2; D is possibly TRBD1 (6 bases). The V gene's germline CDR1 is SGHRS and CDR2 YFSETQ. This CDR3 has 14 amino acids. CDR3: CASSLLTGSYDYTF. The CDR3, as DNA: TGCGCCAGCAGCTTGTTGACAGGCTCATATGACTACACCTTC.

The J gene is TRBJ1-2, the V gene TRBV11-2; D might be TRBD1 (5 bases). The CDR3 extends over 13 amino acids. Germline values: CDR1 SGHAT, CDR2 FQNNGV. Deletions cut 5 bases from V and 0 bases from J, with 7 bases between. Written as DNA, the CDR3 is TGTGCCAGCAGCCCGGACACTAACTATGGCTACACCTTC. Translated: CASSPDTNYGYTF.